These 8 T cell receptor beta chains share one sample of origin, sequenced in a study of blood T cell repertoires in COVID-19 (dated by TCRdb to about 2020). The library was obtained by the immunoSEQ multiplex PCR assay. TCRdb carries this immuneACCESS record with in-frame sequences only. Its versions omit some clonotypes, under half of them owing to an unresolved V gene in the studies checked, with the rest unexplained. The sample yields 130,000 to 150,000 clones; 70% to 90% were counted once. The top ten constitute 8% of the sample. Sequencing was done on a sample of peripheral blood. The source is a woman aged 55-75 years with COVID-19, enrolled during active disease.

The chain has TRBV27 and TRBJ1-2; 7 nucleotides match TRBD1. The length of the CDR3 is 17 residues. V trimming: 2 bases; J trimming: 6 bases; junction bases outside the gene matches: 15. CDR1 and CDR2 from the germline V gene are MNHEY and SMNVEV (reference sequence). CDR3 in DNA: TGTGCCAGCAGTTTAAAGCCCCTTCTAGGGGGCGGAAATGGCTACACCTTC. Residues: CASSLKPLLGGGNGYTF.

The genes are TRBV7-2 and TRBJ2-3; possible D gene TRBD2, 5 bases. There are 16 residues in the CDR3. Trimming shortened V by 7 bases and J by 0 bases, and 17 bases separated the two germline ends. Germline lookup yields CDR1 SGHTA and CDR2 FQGNSA. The CDR3 here is CASNRELLSSTDTQYF. The CDR3 region has the DNA TGTGCCAGCAATCGGGAACTTCTCTCTAGCACAGATACGCAGTATTTT.

V gene TRBV19 combines with J gene TRBJ1-2, with D possibly matching TRBD1 (6 bases). CDR3 size: 16 residues. Germline CDR1 is LNHDA and CDR2 is SQIVND (reference sequence). Trimming removed 0 bases at V and 8 bases at J, with 19 bases between. CDR3 loop: CASSIDFGTSSGGYTF. CDR3 sequence (DNA): TGTGCCAGTAGTATAGATTTTGGGACATCCTCAGGGGGCTACACCTTC. Full variable domain (rest looked up from reference TRBV19 and TRBJ1-2): DGGITQSPKYLFRKEGQNVTLSCEQNLNHDAMYWYRQDPGQGLRLIYYSQIVNDFQKGDIAEGYSVSREKKESFPLTVTSAQKNPTAFYLCASSIDFGTSSGGYTFGSGTRLTVV.

The chain is built from TRBV12-5 and TRBJ2-3; 8 nucleotides agree with TRBD1. The CDR3 spans 16 residues. V was clipped by 3 bases and J by 4 bases; unmatched bases: 9. Germline CDR1 and CDR2: LGHNT and FRNRAP. The chain's CDR3 is CASGLGTGSAADTQYF. The CDR3 DNA follows: TGTGCTAGTGGTTTAGGGACAGGATCCGCGGCAGATACGCAGTATTTT.

CDR3 region: CASSQEGGGELFF. CDR3 bases: TGTGCCAGCAGTCAAGAAGGGGGAGGGGAGCTGTTTTTT. The chain combines TRBV6-4 with TRBJ2-2, with D possibly matching TRBD1 (6 bases). The CDR3 sequence is 13 residues long. The V gene's germline CDR1 is MRHNA and CDR2 SNTAGT. The V and J ends lost 5 bases and 8 bases respectively, with 12 bases between them.

This rearrangement joins TRBV15 to TRBJ2-7; 9 positions match TRBD1. The CDR3 is 15 amino acids. Germline assignment: CDR1 LNHNV and CDR2 YYDKDF (reference sequence). The V and J ends lost 0 bases and 3 bases, in that order; junction bases with no gene match: 3. CDR3 protein: CATSRDRQGGYEQYF. CDR3 DNA: TGTGCCACCAGCAGAGATAGACAGGGGGGCTACGAGCAGTACTTC.

This clone was observed a single time. The genes are TRBV6-5 and TRBJ2-3; 14 nucleotides match TRBD2. CDR1 and CDR2 (germline): MNHEY, SVGAGI. The CDR3 extends over 14 amino acids. V dropped 6 bases and J dropped 13; count of bases not matched to a gene: 9. Here the CDR3 DNA reads TGTGCCAGCAGAGGAGAGACTAGCGGGGGGGCCAAGTATTTT. Amino acid sequence: CASRGETSGGAKYF.

The V gene is TRBV5-1, the J gene TRBJ1-2, with a possible D match to TRBD1 (5 bases). CDR1 SGHRS and CDR2 YFSETQ come from the germline V gene. The CDR3 loop spans 15 amino acids. Between the trimmed V and J ends, which lost 0 bases and 2 bases, there was a span of 11 bases. The CDR3 DNA reads TGCGCCAGCAGCTTGGAAAGGGGCCCAAACTATGGCTACACCTTC. The encoded protein is CASSLERGPNYGYTF. Using reference TRBV5-1 and TRBJ1-2 for the parts outside the CDR3, the full variable domain is KAGVTQTPRYLIKTRGQQVTLSCSPISGHRSVSWYQQTPGQGLQFLFEYFSETQRNKGNFPGRFSGRQFSNSRSEMNVSTLELGDSALYLCASSLERGPNYGYTFGSGTRLTVV.